This T cell receptor (beta chain) stems from a study of blood T cell repertoires in COVID-19. The CDR3 loop spans 17 amino acids. Per the germline V gene, CDR1 is SGHRS and CDR2 is YFSETQ. Trimming cost V 4 bases and J 4 bases; bases outside gene matches: 7. As handled by the study authors: Amplification of reference gene primers provided the estimated nucleated cell counts. Method: immunoSEQ multiplex PCR; TCRdb's copy keeps in-frame clones and lacks some. Clonal size and the V and J genes are those of that table, whereas D and trimming came from the DNA. The repertoire includes about 230,000 clones, roughly 90% of them detected once, and 3.5% to 4% sits in the top ten. This clone was observed a handful of times.

The TCR was taken from a woman aged 25-40 years with acute COVID-19. V usage is TRBV5-1 and J usage is TRBJ2-3; 15 nucleotides agree with TRBD2. Sequenced material: PBMCs or T cells enriched from blood (not recorded which). CDR3 amino acids: CASSTGLAGGLPDTQYF. In DNA form, the CDR3 reads TGCGCCAGCAGCACCGGACTAGCGGGGGGGCTCCCAGATACGCAGTATTTT.